What follows are 26 T cell receptor beta chains derived from one specimen sequenced in a study of T cells in Graves' hyperthyroidism and ophthalmopathy (dated by TCRdb to between 2018 and 2021). Library preparation was by multiplex PCR. Sequencing was performed on an Illumina HiSeq 2000. TCR beta CDR3 regions were amplified from RNA transcripts. A first-round RT-PCR of the TCR CDR3 used the HTBI primer set with the Qiagen OneStep RT-PCR kit. TCRdb handled the public reads itself, with Q25 trimming in fastp and clone calling in MiXCR, and kept productive beta chains. A single entry per CDR3 protein holds the most common genes and DNA from its merged rows. This sample holds roughly 530,000 distinct CDR3 sequences; more than 15% were observed only once. The ten most abundant clones make up 15% to 20% of the sample. The sequenced sample was blood. The receptors were gathered from a woman under 30 with Graves' ophthalmopathy.

This clonotype has ten or more counts. This chain joins TRBV6-2 or TRBV6-3 and TRBJ2-7; 8 nucleotides agree with TRBD1. CDR3 length equals 12 residues. Germline V gene sequence: CDR1 MNHEY, CDR2 SVGEGT. The ends lost 5 bases at V and 6 bases at J; junction bases unmatched: 3. The CDR3 loop reads CASSRTGLEQYF. DNA of the CDR3: TGTGCCAGCAGTCGGACAGGGCTCGAGCAGTACTTC.

This clonotype was recorded many times. This rearrangement joins TRBV28 to TRBJ1-1; 8 positions agree with TRBD1. Germline lookup yields CDR1 MDHEN and CDR2 SYDVKM. The CDR3 is 15 amino acids. J was trimmed by 5 bases and V by 3 bases; bases with no gene match: 8. For the CDR3, the DNA is TGTGCCAGCAGTTTCTTCGGACAGGGACGGACTGAAGCTTTCTTT. It translates to CASSFFGQGRTEAFF.

This clonotype was seen ten or more times. The chain carries TRBV6-1 and TRBJ2-5, with 7 bases fitting TRBD1. J was trimmed by 1 base and V by 5 bases; bases with no gene match: 7. This CDR3 spans 15 amino acids. The germline V gene has CDR1 MNHNS and CDR2 SASEGT. The CDR3 sequence is CASSLTGSGQETQYF. CDR3 coding DNA: TGTGCCAGCAGTCTGACAGGGTCTGGCCAAGAGACCCAGTACTTC.

At least ten counts were recorded for this clonotype. The rearrangement uses TRBV30 and TRBJ1-2, with 8 positions matching TRBD1. Trimming took 5 bases from V and 2 from J; bases not matched to a gene: 10. The CDR3 totals 15 residues. Germline loops: CDR1 GTSNPN, CDR2 SVGIG (reference sequence). The CDR3 DNA reads as TGTGCCTGGGGGGAGGAGCACAGGGGGAACTATGGCTACACCTTC. Amino acid sequence: CAWGEEHRGNYGYTF.

This sequence joins TRBV28 and TRBJ2-1; 8 bases line up with TRBD2. The V gene's germline CDR1 is MDHEN and CDR2 SYDVKM. The V gene end was trimmed by 8 bases and the J gene end by 5 bases; junction bases not matched to a gene: 11. The CDR3 is 15 amino acids. The CDR3 reads CASLSSGGGNNEQFF. DNA for the CDR3: TGTGCCAGCCTCAGTTCGGGAGGGGGAAACAATGAGCAGTTCTTC.

In this sample, this clonotype turned up many times. J is TRBJ2-1 and V is TRBV11-2; no definite D call. This CDR3 has 14 amino acids. V lost 1 base and J 3 bases, leaving 7 bases between the germline ends. CDR1 SGHAT and CDR2 FQNNGV come from the germline V gene. CDR3 nucleotides: TGTGCCAGCAGCTTAGGGGGTTTCTACAATGAGCAGTTCTTC. As protein: CASSLGGFYNEQFF.

This clonotype was counted many times. V and J are TRBV6-5 and TRBJ1-1; D gene ambiguous. The CDR3 extends over 13 amino acids. Germline lookup yields CDR1 MNHEY and CDR2 SVGAGI. V was trimmed by 0 bases and J by 1 base, leaving 3 bases between them. CDR3 in DNA: TGTGCCAGCAGTTACTCAGAGAACACTGAAGCTTTCTTT. Amino acids: CASSYSENTEAFF.

CDR3 nucleotide sequence: TGTGCCAGCCATGACACGGAAAACACCGGGGAGCTGTTTTTT. This sequence encodes CASHDTENTGELFF. This sequence joins TRBV27 and TRBJ2-2; no reliable D call. The CDR3 spans 14 residues. V was trimmed by 8 bases and J by 2 bases, leaving 12 bases between them. Germline CDR1 is MNHEY and CDR2 is SMNVEV (reference sequence).

This clonotype was seen a handful of times. This sequence joins TRBV18 and TRBJ1-6; 7 bases fit TRBD1. Germline V gene sequence: CDR1 KGHSH, CDR2 LQKENI. This CDR3 has 14 amino acids. The J segment lost 12 bases and the V segment lost 6 bases, leaving 11 bases of the junction unmatched. CDR3 region: CASSPRDSSEPLHF. The CDR3 coding sequence is TGTGCCAGCTCCCCAAGGGACAGTAGTGAACCCCTCCACTTT.

This chain links TRBV28 with TRBJ1-2; no clear D. Germline V gives CDR1 MDHEN, CDR2 SYDVKM. The V end lost 3 bases, the J end lost 3 bases, and 14 bases lay between the germline ends. The CDR3 runs to 15 residues. Here the CDR3 DNA reads TGTGCCAGCAGTTTTCGGCACACGGGATACTATGGCTACACCTTC. Amino acid sequence: CASSFRHTGYYGYTF.

The chain's CDR3 is CASSAGTWASNQPQHF. Written as DNA, the CDR3 is TGTGCCAGCAGCGCCGGGACATGGGCGAGCAATCAGCCCCAGCATTTT. The V and J genes are TRBV9 and TRBJ1-5; D possibly corresponds to TRBD1 (6 bases). The CDR3 spans 16 residues. Per germline, CDR1 SGDLS and CDR2 YYNGEE. The V end lost 3 bases, the J end lost 1 base, and 14 bases lay between the germline ends.

This clonotype came up a few times. V usage is TRBV5-4 and J usage is TRBJ1-2; 9 bases map to TRBD1. This CDR3 comprises 14 residues. V lost 4 bases to trimming and J lost 8 bases; unmatched junction nucleotides: 9. Germline V CDR1 and CDR2: SGHNT, YYREEE (reference sequence). CDR3 loop: CASSPGQGSGGYTF. The CDR3 DNA sequence: TGTGCCAGCAGCCCGGGACAGGGCAGTGGAGGCTACACCTTC.

This clonotype was seen a few times. CDR3 DNA sequence: TGTGCCAGCAGTTTAGACAGGAGAGGTGGAAACACCATATATTTT. Translation: CASSLDRRGGNTIYF. J is TRBJ1-3 and V is TRBV28; weak D call: TRBD1 (6 bases). The CDR3 spans 15 residues. Germline V gene lookup returns CDR1 MDHEN and CDR2 SYDVKM. V lost 2 bases and J 3 bases, leaving 11 bases between the germline ends.

The chain links TRBV11-2 to TRBJ2-7; 16 bases agree with TRBD2. V was clipped by 9 bases and J by 4 bases; unmatched bases: 9. Germline V gene sequence: CDR1 SGHAT, CDR2 FQNNGV. The CDR3 length is 16 residues. The CDR3 reads CASSGLAGGRSYEQYF. DNA of the CDR3: TGTGCCAGTTCGGGACTAGCGGGAGGGCGTTCGTACGAGCAGTACTTC.

The table lists this clonotype with many counts. The gene calls are TRBV3-1 and TRBJ2-1, with 9 bases matching TRBD2. V lost 2 bases and J lost 9; bases outside the gene matches: 20. The CDR3 is made up of 19 amino acids. Germline V gene sequence: CDR1 LGHDT, CDR2 YNNKEL (reference sequence). CDR3 amino acids: CASSQNAGRGGRALVEQFF. The DNA of the CDR3 is TGTGCCAGCAGCCAAAACGCAGGACGTGGCGGGAGGGCTCTGGTTGAGCAGTTCTTC.

A note on this clonotype: A much larger clone sits a single nucleotide away, making a read error possible. The chain joins TRBV18 to TRBJ1-3; a possible D gene is TRBD1 (6 bases). The CDR3 has 14 amino acids. The germline V gene encodes CDR1 KGHSH and CDR2 LQKENI. In DNA form, the CDR3 reads TGTGCCAGCTCATCGCAGGGGCCTGGAAGCACCATATATTTT. Its protein is CASSSQGPGSTIYF.

The chain couples TRBV25-1 to TRBJ2-1, with D possibly called TRBD1 or TRBD2 (5 bases each). The CDR3 covers 12 residues. CDR1 is MGHDK, CDR2 SYGVNS, per germline. Trimming stripped 4 bases from V and 9 bases from J, with 10 bases between. CDR3 in amino acids: CASSGVGTEQFF. CDR3 nucleotide sequence: TGTGCCAGCAGTGGAGTGGGGACTGAGCAGTTCTTC.

This clonotype was seen many times. The V call is TRBV5-6, the J call TRBJ1-3, with 12 bases fitting TRBD1. V was pared by 5 bases and J by 4 bases, with 1 base of the junction left unmatched. The CDR3 runs 14 residues. The germline CDR1 and CDR2 sequences are SGHDT and YYEEEE. DNA of the CDR3: TGTGCCAGCAGTGGGACAGGGGGCGGAAACACCATATATTTT. Translation gives CASSGTGGGNTIYF.

Ten or more counts support this clonotype. The chain recombines TRBV3-1 with TRBJ1-1, with D hard to call. CDR3 length: 14 residues. Trimming shortened V by 0 bases and J by 1 base, and 6 bases separated the two germline ends. Germline V lookup: CDR1 LGHDT, CDR2 YNNKEL (reference sequence). The CDR3 sequence: CASSQERGNTEAFF. CDR3 DNA sequence: TGTGCCAGCAGCCAAGAGCGAGGGAACACTGAAGCTTTCTTT.

About this clonotype: Germline is not matched at one junction end, which may reflect a read error. V is TRBV14 and J is TRBJ2-5; D uncertain. The CDR3 has 13 amino acids. Germline loops: CDR1 SGHDN, CDR2 FVKESK. CDR3 amino acids: CANSLVGIETQYF. The CDR3 DNA reads as TGTGCCAACAGCCTAGTAGGGATAGAGACCCAGTACTTC.

Many counts were recorded for this clonotype. The CDR3 region has the DNA TGTGCCAGCAGCCAGACAGGGATGGGAGGCTACACCTTC. Its protein is CASSQTGMGGYTF. V usage is TRBV3-1 and J usage is TRBJ1-2; 7 bases align to TRBD1. In germline, CDR1 is LGHDT, CDR2 YNNKEL (reference sequence). This CDR3 is built from 13 residues. Unmatched junction bases numbered 6, after V lost 3 bases and J lost 8 bases.

The rearrangement joins TRBV2 to TRBJ1-2; 7 bases are shared with TRBD1. There are 17 residues in the CDR3. CDR1 is SNHLY, CDR2 FYNNEI, per germline. The ends lost 6 bases at V and 2 bases at J; junction bases unmatched: 15. The CDR3 sequence is CASRAFDRALQNYGYTF. In DNA, the CDR3 is TGTGCCAGCAGGGCCTTTGACAGGGCCCTACAAAACTATGGCTACACCTTC.

This clonotype was recorded many times. The chain has TRBV27 and TRBJ1-5; D unresolved. Germline V gives CDR1 MNHEY, CDR2 SMNVEV (reference sequence). Trimming shortened V by 4 bases and J by 1 base, and 8 bases separated the two germline ends. The CDR3 runs 14 residues. The CDR3 here is CASSSIASNQPQHF. The CDR3 region has the DNA TGTGCCAGCAGTTCGATAGCCAGCAATCAGCCCCAGCATTTT.

The genes are TRBV14 and TRBJ2-7; a weak D match, TRBD1 (6 bases). Germline CDR1 reads SGHDN; CDR2 reads FVKESK. V was trimmed by 3 bases and J by 2 bases, leaving 14 bases between them. This CDR3 comprises 15 residues. The CDR3 loop is CASSQALGQTYEQYF. Written as DNA, the CDR3 is TGTGCCAGCAGCCAGGCACTCGGACAGACCTACGAGCAGTACTTC.

This clonotype has ten or more counts. This chain joins TRBV7-9 and TRBJ2-7; tentative D call: TRBD1 (5 bases). CDR3 length equals 15 residues. Germline assignment: CDR1 SEHNR and CDR2 FQNEAQ (reference sequence). V dropped 5 bases and J dropped 3 bases, with 17 bases sitting between them. The CDR3 DNA reads TGTGCCAGCAGCACCAGGCAGGGAATTCGCTACGAGCAGTACTTC. It specifies CASSTRQGIRYEQYF.

This clonotype was counted ten times or more. This chain connects TRBV5-6 to TRBJ2-3; D possibly uses TRBD1 or TRBD2 (6 bases each). The germline V gene has CDR1 SGHDT and CDR2 YYEEEE. Trimming removed 4 bases at V and 2 bases at J, with 17 bases between. The CDR3 covers 16 residues. This CDR3 reads CASSSPSRGPTDTQYF. The CDR3 region has the DNA TGTGCCAGCAGCAGCCCTTCTCGGGGGCCCACAGATACGCAGTATTTT.